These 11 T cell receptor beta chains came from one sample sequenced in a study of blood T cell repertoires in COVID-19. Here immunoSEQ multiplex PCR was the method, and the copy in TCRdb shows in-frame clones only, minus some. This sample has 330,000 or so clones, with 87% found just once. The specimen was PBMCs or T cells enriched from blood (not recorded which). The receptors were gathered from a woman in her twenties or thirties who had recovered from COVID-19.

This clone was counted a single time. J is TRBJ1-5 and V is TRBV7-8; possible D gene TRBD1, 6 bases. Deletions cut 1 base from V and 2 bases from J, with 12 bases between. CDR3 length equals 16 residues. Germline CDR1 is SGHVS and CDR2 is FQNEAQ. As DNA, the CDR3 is TGTGCCAGCAGCTTAGTACAGGGAGGGGGCAATCAGCCCCAGCATTTT. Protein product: CASSLVQGGGNQPQHF.

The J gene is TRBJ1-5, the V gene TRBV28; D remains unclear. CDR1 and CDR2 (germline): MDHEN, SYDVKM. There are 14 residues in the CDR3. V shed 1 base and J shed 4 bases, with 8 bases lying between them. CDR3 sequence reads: CASSLSHGNQPQHF. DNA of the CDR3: TGTGCCAGCAGTTTATCGCACGGGAATCAGCCCCAGCATTTT. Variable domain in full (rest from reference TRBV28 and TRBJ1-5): DVKVTQSSRYLVKRTGEKVFLECVQDMDHENMFWYRQDPGLGLRLIYFSYDVKMKEKGDIPEGYSVSREKKERFSLILESASTNQTSMYLCASSLSHGNQPQHFGDGTRLSIL.

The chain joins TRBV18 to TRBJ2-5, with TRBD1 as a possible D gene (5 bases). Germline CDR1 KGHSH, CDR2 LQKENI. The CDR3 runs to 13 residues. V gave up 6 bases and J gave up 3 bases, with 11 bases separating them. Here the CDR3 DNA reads TGTGCCAGCTCCTCCAGGGTAGAAGAGACCCAGTACTTC. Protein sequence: CASSSRVEETQYF.

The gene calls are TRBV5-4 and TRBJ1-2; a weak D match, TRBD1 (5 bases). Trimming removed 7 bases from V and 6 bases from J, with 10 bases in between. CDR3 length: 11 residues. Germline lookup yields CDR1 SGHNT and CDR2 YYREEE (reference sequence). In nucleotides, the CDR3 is TGTGCCAGCGGAGGGGAGGATGGCTACACCTTC. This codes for CASGGEDGYTF.

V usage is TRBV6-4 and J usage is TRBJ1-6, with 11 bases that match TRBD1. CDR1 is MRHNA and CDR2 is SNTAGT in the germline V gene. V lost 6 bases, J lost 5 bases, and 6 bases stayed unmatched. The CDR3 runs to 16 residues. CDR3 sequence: CASSTDRGLNNSPLHF. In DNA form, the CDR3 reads TGTGCCAGCAGCACGGACAGGGGGCTGAATAATTCACCCCTCCACTTT.

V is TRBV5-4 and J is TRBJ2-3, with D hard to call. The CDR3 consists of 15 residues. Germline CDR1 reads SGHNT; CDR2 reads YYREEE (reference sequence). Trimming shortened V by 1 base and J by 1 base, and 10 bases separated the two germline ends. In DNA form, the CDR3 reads TGTGCCAGCAGCTTGACGGTTGGTCGCACAGATACGCAGTATTTT. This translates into CASSLTVGRTDTQYF.

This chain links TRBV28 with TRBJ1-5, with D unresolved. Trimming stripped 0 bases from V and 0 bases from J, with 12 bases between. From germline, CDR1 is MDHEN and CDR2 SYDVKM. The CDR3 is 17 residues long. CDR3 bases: TGTGCCAGCAGTTTATGGGGCGGCGGGGTTAGCAATCAGCCCCAGCATTTT. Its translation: CASSLWGGGVSNQPQHF.

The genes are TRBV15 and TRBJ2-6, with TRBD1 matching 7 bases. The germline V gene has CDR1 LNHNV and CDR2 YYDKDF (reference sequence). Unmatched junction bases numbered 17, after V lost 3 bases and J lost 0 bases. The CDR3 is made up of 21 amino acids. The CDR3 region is CATSSDGTESSLFSGANVLTF. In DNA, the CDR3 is TGTGCCACCAGCAGTGACGGGACAGAGTCTTCCCTTTTCTCTGGGGCCAACGTCCTGACTTTC.

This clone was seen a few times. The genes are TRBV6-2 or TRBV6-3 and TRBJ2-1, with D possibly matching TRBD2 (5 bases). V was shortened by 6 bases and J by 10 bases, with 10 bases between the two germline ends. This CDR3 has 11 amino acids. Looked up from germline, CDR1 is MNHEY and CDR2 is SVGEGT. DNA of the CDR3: TGTGCCAGCAGCCTGACTACCGAGCAGTTCTTC. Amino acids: CASSLTTEQFF.

Written as DNA, the CDR3 is TGTGCCAGCAGTCCCCCCCTAGCGGGTGGCCCCTACGAGCAGTACTTC. Its protein product is CASSPPLAGGPYEQYF. This sequence joins TRBV28 and TRBJ2-7, with TRBD2 identical over 8 bases. J gave up 2 bases and V 5 bases, and 11 bases lay outside the gene matches. Germline loops: CDR1 MDHEN, CDR2 SYDVKM. CDR3 length: 16 residues.

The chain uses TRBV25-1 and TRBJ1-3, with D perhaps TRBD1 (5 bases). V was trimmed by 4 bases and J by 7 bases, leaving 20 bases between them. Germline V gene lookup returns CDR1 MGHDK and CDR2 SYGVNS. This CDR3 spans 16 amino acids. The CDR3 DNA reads TGTGCCAGCAGTGGCGGGACCGCCGTAGACGACAACACCATATATTTT. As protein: CASSGGTAVDDNTIYF.